A selection of T cell receptor beta chains follows, all from one sample in a study of intratumoral heterogeneity in liver cancer. Sequencing used immunoSEQ multiplex PCR; TCRdb keeps in-frame clones, though not all of them. The sample holds about 5,900 clones; approximately 73% are singletons and the top ten take around 23%. The material was tumor-adjacent normal tissue, obtained before any cancer treatment. These receptors originate from a man in his 70s with hepatocellular carcinoma. CDR3s include the opening cysteine and the closing phenylalanine or tryptophan. The D gene is left open where the match is weak. Only some rows state a clone size, as once, few, many or a class for expanded clones.

j_gene | d_gene | v_gene | abundance | CDR3nt | CDR3aa
TRBJ2-4 | - | TRBV7-9 | few | TGTGCCAGCAGCCCGACTGAAGAACAGGGTATTCGGTACTTC | CASSPTEEQGIRYF
TRBJ1-4 | - | TRBV28 | - | TGTGCCAGCCGGGGGGTATCTAATGAAAAACTGTTTTTT | CASRGVSNEKLFF
TRBJ2-1 | - | TRBV9 | once | TGTGCCAGCAGCGTAGACGGCTCCTCCTCTTTCAATGAGCAGTTCTTC | CASSVDGSSSFNEQFF
TRBJ1-5 | - | TRBV9 | - | TGTGCCAGCAGCGTAGGAGCCATGGGAATCCAGCCCCAGCATTTT | CASSVGAMGIQPQHF
TRBJ1-1 | - | TRBV27 | - | TGTGCCAGCAGTTCTCAGAGGAACACTGAAGCTTTCTTT | CASSSQRNTEAFF
TRBJ1-2 | - | TRBV27 | - | TGTGCCAGCAGTTTCCTGGGGGCGGAGTATAGCTACACCTTC | CASSFLGAEYSYTF
TRBJ2-3 | - | TRBV7-7 | medium-sized | TGTGCTAGCCGCCCCCCCACGACTAGCACAGATACGCAGTATTTT | CASRPPTTSTDTQYF
TRBJ2-3 | - | TRBV5-5 | few | TGTGCCAGCAGCTTGGGGGGTGGCTATAATACGCAGTATTTT | CASSLGGGYNTQYF
TRBJ2-3 | TRBD2 | TRBV3-1/TRBV3-2 | once | TGTGCCAGCAGCCAAATTACTAGCGGGGGGGCCGCAGATACGCAGTATTTT | CASSQITSGGAADTQYF
TRBJ2-3 | - | TRBV7-3 | - | TGTGCCAGCAGCTTAAAGGCAGGGCGGGGCACAGATACGCAGTATTTT | CASSLKAGRGTDTQYF
TRBJ2-1 | - | TRBV7-8 | - | TGTGCCAGCAGCTCGCAAACGGGGGACAATGAGCAGTTCTTC | CASSSQTGDNEQFF
TRBJ2-1 | - | TRBV15 | - | TGTGCCACCAGCAGAAAAGGTGTGGGTGAGCAGTTCTTC | CATSRKGVGEQFF
TRBJ1-2 | - | TRBV3-1/TRBV3-2 | - | TGTGCCAGCAGCCCAAATGTCGGTTTTCGAGGCTACACCTTC | CASSPNVGFRGYTF
TRBJ1-1 | - | TRBV19 | - | TGTGCCAGTAGTATAGGTGGGAACACTGAAGCTTTCTTT | CASSIGGNTEAFF
TRBJ1-3 | - | TRBV29-1 | - | TGCAGCGTTGAGTATGGCACTACCGAGTTCGGAAACACCATATATTTT | CSVEYGTTEFGNTIYF
TRBJ1-6 | - | TRBV7-2 | - | TGTGCCAGCAGCTACCGATCTAATTCACCCCTCCACTTT | CASSYRSNSPLHF
TRBJ1-2 | - | TRBV3-1/TRBV3-2 | - | TGTGCCAGCAGCCACGGGATGGGCGGGGGGTATGGCTACACCTTC | CASSHGMGGGYGYTF
TRBJ1-2 | - | TRBV19 | few | TGTGCCAGTAGTATGCCGGTCTATGGCTACACCTTC | CASSMPVYGYTF
TRBJ2-7 | TRBD1 | TRBV10-2 | - | TGCGCCAGCACGGACAGGGACGAGCAGTACTTC | CASTDRDEQYF
TRBJ2-6 | TRBD1 | TRBV15 | - | TGTGCCACCAGCAGAGTCGGGACGACAGGGACCTACGCATCTGGGGCCAACGTCCTGACTTTC | CATSRVGTTGTYASGANVLTF
TRBJ1-3 | - | TRBV30 | - | TGTGCCTGGAGTGTAGGGCTCTCTGGAAACACCATATATTTT | CAWSVGLSGNTIYF
TRBJ1-1 | - | TRBV5-1 | - | TGCGCCAGCTCCTTGTGGACGGGGCAGAACACTGAAGCTTTCTTT | CASSLWTGQNTEAFF
TRBJ2-3 | TRBD1 | TRBV4-2 | few | TGTGCCAGCAGCCAACTGGGACAGGGAACAGATACGCAGTATTTT | CASSQLGQGTDTQYF
TRBJ2-1 | - | TRBV5-4 | - | TGTGCCAGCAGCTTGGCCACGGCGATCAATGAGCAGTTCTTC | CASSLATAINEQFF
TRBJ1-2 | - | TRBV2 | - | TGTGCCACGTACGGGGGTTCCAGGGGCTACACCTTC | CATYGGSRGYTF
TRBJ2-6 | - | TRBV6-5 | - | TGTGCCAGCAGTTCGCCGGGGGCCAACGTCCTGACTTTC | CASSSPGANVLTF
TRBJ1-1 | - | TRBV7-9 | - | TGTGCCAGCAGCTTACATTGGAGGGGGGCGAGAACTGAAGCTTTCTTT | CASSLHWRGARTEAFF
TRBJ2-2 | - | TRBV19 | once | - | CASSSSGRANTGELFF
TRBJ2-2 | - | TRBV6-2/TRBV6-3 | few | TGTGCCAGCAGCCCTCAAGTGGGGCAGCAGAACACCGGGGAGCTGTTTTTT | CASSPQVGQQNTGELFF
TRBJ1-1 | - | TRBV3-1/TRBV3-2 | once | TGTGCCAGCAGCCAAGAGGGGCTAGGGAGCACTGAAGCTTTCTTT | CASSQEGLGSTEAFF
TRBJ2-1 | TRBD2 | TRBV5-1 | once | TGCGCCAGCAGCATCGGGACTAGCGGGGGGGCCGTTCGGAATGAGCAGTTCTTC | CASSIGTSGGAVRNEQFF
TRBJ1-1 | TRBD1 | TRBV27 | - | TGTGCCAGCAGTTTATGGCCCCCCTCGGGACAGGGGGCGACTGACACTGAAGCTTTCTTT | CASSLWPPSGQGATDTEAFF
TRBJ1-1 | - | TRBV4-1 | - | TGCGCCAGCACCCCTCAGTTGGGATGGGACACTGAAGCTTTCTTT | CASTPQLGWDTEAFF
TRBJ1-2 | - | TRBV6-1 | medium-sized | TGTGCCAGCAGTGAAGTGGAGGGGAGCTATGGCTACACCTTC | CASSEVEGSYGYTF
TRBJ1-3 | - | TRBV9 | - | TGTGCCAGCAGCGTAGATCTACCTGGAAACACCATATATTTT | CASSVDLPGNTIYF
TRBJ1-2 | TRBD1 | TRBV28 | - | TGTGCCAGCAGTCCCCCCGGACAGGTACTCTATGGCTACACCTTC | CASSPPGQVLYGYTF
TRBJ2-7 | TRBD2 | TRBV7-8 | few | TGTGCCAGCAGCCCCTTACGGACTAGCGGGTACTACGAGCAGTACTTC | CASSPLRTSGYYEQYF
TRBJ1-3 | TRBD1 | TRBV9 | - | TGTGCCAGCAGCACGGGGACAGGGGAGGGAAACACCATATATTTT | CASSTGTGEGNTIYF
TRBJ1-1 | TRBD1 | TRBV7-9 | - | TGTGCCAGCAGATCCCCCGGGACAGGGGCGACTGAAGCTTTCTTT | CASRSPGTGATEAFF
TRBJ2-7 | TRBD1 | TRBV6-2/TRBV6-3 | - | TGTGCCAGCAGCTCCGGGACAGGCTTTAACGAGCAGTACTTC | CASSSGTGFNEQYF
TRBJ2-2 | - | TRBV5-4 | - | TGTGCCAGCAGCTTGGACATGAACACCGGGGAGCTGTTTTTT | CASSLDMNTGELFF
TRBJ2-1 | - | TRBV5-1 | few | TGCGCCAGCAGCTTGGGAATGTCGGGCCCATTAATATCCAATGAGCAGTTCTTC | CASSLGMSGPLISNEQFF